The present T cell receptor beta chain was sequenced within a study of blood T cell repertoires in COVID-19. This clone was seen a single time. Original processing methods: The assay estimated nucleated cells by amplifying reference gene primers. Assay used: immunoSEQ multiplex PCR; TCRdb lists only in-frame clones, some missing. Clone size and V and J calls were adopted from that table, with D and trimming inferred from the DNA. Found here are 200,000 to 300,000 clones, 91% of them singletons; the top ten hold 2.6%. This CDR3 comprises 12 residues. V dropped 7 bases and J dropped 3 bases, with 9 bases sitting between them. CDR1 is KGHDR, CDR2 SFDVKD, per germline.

The sequence derives from a person aged 18 to 30 with COVID-19, enrolled during active disease. The chain has TRBV24-1 and TRBJ2-7, with D tentatively TRBD1 (6 bases). Sample: peripheral blood. The CDR3 DNA follows: TGTGCCACCAGATCGGACAGCTACGAGCAGTACTTC. This codes for CATRSDSYEQYF.